One and the same sample provided the 21 T cell receptor beta chains below, sequenced in a study of OX40 agonist ivuxolimab in advanced cancers. Clones were sequenced by immunoSEQ multiplex PCR, and TCRdb holds only the in-frame ones, with some missing. The table includes approximately 74,000 clones, approximately 85% detected once. The sample was CD4+ or CD8+ T cells sorted from blood, taken in a trial of the OX40 agonist ivuxolimab. Receptors originate from an adult with an advanced solid tumor such as melanoma, head and neck, liver or kidney cancer.

This clone was seen only a few times. The J gene is TRBJ2-7, the V gene TRBV9, with 11 positions matching TRBD1. Germline CDR1 reads SGDLS; CDR2 reads YYNGEE. CDR3 length equals 14 residues. V was pared by 4 bases and J by 2 bases, with 2 bases of the junction left unmatched. For the CDR3, the DNA is TGTGCCAGCAGCCCGGGACAGGGGGCCTACGAGCAGTACTTC. It codes for CASSPGQGAYEQYF.

This chain uses TRBV5-4 with TRBJ2-7; D not resolved. CDR3 length equals 16 residues. Germline V gene data show CDR1 as SGHNT and CDR2 as YYREEE (reference sequence). V was trimmed by 0 bases and J by 2 bases, leaving 15 bases between them. CDR3 in DNA: TGTGCCAGCAGCTTGGATGGTCTTACGCCGACCTACGAGCAGTACTTC. Its protein product is CASSLDGLTPTYEQYF.

The chain joins TRBV5-8 to TRBJ1-1, with D possibly matching TRBD1 (5 bases). This CDR3 is 14 amino acids long. Between the trimmed V and J ends, which lost 0 bases and 8 bases, there was a span of 14 bases. Germline CDR1 is SGHTS and CDR2 is YDEGEE. The CDR3 nucleotides are TGTGCCAGCAGCTTGGGCGGGGGTGTGGGGGAAGCTTTCTTT. Its translation: CASSLGGGVGEAFF.

This rearrangement joins TRBV4-1 to TRBJ2-2, with D perhaps matching TRBD1 or TRBD2 (6 bases each). The CDR3 is 15 amino acids. Germline V gives CDR1 MGHRA, CDR2 YSYEKL. V lost 0 bases and J 5 bases, leaving 10 bases between the germline ends. CDR3 in amino acids: CASSQDGGQTGELFF. The CDR3 DNA is TGCGCCAGCAGCCAAGATGGGGGGCAGACCGGGGAGCTGTTTTTT.

This chain connects TRBV30 to TRBJ1-2, with no clear D. The V and J ends lost 2 bases and 6 bases respectively, with 16 bases between them. This CDR3 is 14 amino acids long. From germline, CDR1 is GTSNPN and CDR2 SVGIG (reference sequence). The CDR3 DNA follows: TGTGCCTGGAGTCAGACGGCTCGCCCCAATGGCTACACCTTC. Translation gives CAWSQTARPNGYTF.

This rearrangement joins TRBV6-5 to TRBJ2-5, with D possibly TRBD2 on 6 matching bases. The CDR3 covers 13 residues. Germline-derived CDR1 and CDR2 are MNHEY and SVGAGI. V lost 9 bases, J lost 1 base, and 12 bases lay in between. CDR3: CASAGRRQETQYF. Here the CDR3 DNA reads TGTGCCAGTGCGGGGAGGCGCCAAGAGACCCAGTACTTC.

V usage is TRBV10-2 and J usage is TRBJ1-1; possibly TRBD1 for D (6 bases). This CDR3 spans 13 amino acids. V dropped 3 bases and J dropped 8 bases, with 13 bases sitting between them. Germline loops: CDR1 WSHSY, CDR2 SAAADI. The CDR3 nucleotides are TGCGCCAGCAGTGATAGGACAGTCTCCGAAGCTTTCTTT. Protein product: CASSDRTVSEAFF.

The chain combines TRBV28 with TRBJ2-7; the D gene is possibly TRBD1 (6 bases). The V gene's germline CDR1 is MDHEN and CDR2 SYDVKM. CDR3 length: 16 amino acids. The ends were cut back, 3 bases at V and 6 bases at J, with 21 bases in the middle. CDR3 residues: CASSFRRQALYPEQYF. In DNA, the CDR3 is TGTGCCAGCAGTTTCAGGAGACAGGCGCTCTACCCCGAGCAGTACTTC.

The V and J genes are TRBV19 and TRBJ1-2; TRBD1 might be the D (5 bases). V was shortened by 2 bases and J by 2 bases, with 12 bases between the two germline ends. CDR3 length: 15 amino acids. Germline CDR1 reads LNHDA; CDR2 reads SQIVND (reference sequence). The DNA of the CDR3 is TGTGCCAGTAGTATATGGGGCAGGGAGAACTATGGCTACACCTTC. Translation: CASSIWGRENYGYTF.

The chain has TRBV4-1 and TRBJ1-5, with D possibly TRBD1 on 6 matching bases. Germline V lookup: CDR1 MGHRA, CDR2 YSYEKL. Deletions cut 1 base from V and 4 bases from J, with 11 bases between. The CDR3 runs 15 residues. DNA of the CDR3: TGCGCCAGCAGCCAAGTTCTTACAGGGAATCAGCCCCAGCATTTT. Protein product: CASSQVLTGNQPQHF.

V gene TRBV15 combines with J gene TRBJ2-7; D is uncertain. The CDR3 contains 15 residues. CDR1 and CDR2 (germline): LNHNV, YYDKDF (reference sequence). The V end lost 0 bases, the J end lost 3 bases, and 12 bases lay between the germline ends. CDR3 sequence: CATSRDLDTLYEQYF. The CDR3 DNA reads as TGTGCCACCAGCAGAGATCTTGACACCCTCTACGAGCAGTACTTC.

The chain employs TRBV7-6 and TRBJ1-2; no clear D gene. The germline V gene encodes CDR1 SGHVS and CDR2 FNYEAQ. V dropped 5 bases and J dropped 8 bases, with 18 bases sitting between them. The CDR3 covers 14 residues. The CDR3 loop reads CASSIDLNPSGYTF. CDR3 in DNA: TGTGCCAGCAGCATAGACCTAAACCCTTCCGGCTACACCTTC.

The rearrangement uses TRBV5-1 and TRBJ2-5, with 14 bases matching TRBD2. The V and J ends lost 0 bases and 1 base, in that order; junction bases with no gene match: 5. The CDR3 is 18 residues long. The germline V gene encodes CDR1 SGHRS and CDR2 YFSETQ. This CDR3 is CASSLGTSGRSAQETQYF. CDR3 coding DNA: TGCGCCAGCAGCTTGGGGACTAGCGGGAGGTCCGCCCAAGAGACCCAGTACTTC.

V is TRBV5-1 and J is TRBJ2-1, with D unclear. From germline, CDR1 is SGHRS and CDR2 YFSETQ. The V end was cut by 0 bases, the J end by 10 bases, with 8 bases between. The CDR3 consists of 12 residues. The CDR3 is CASSLATSEQFF. The CDR3 bases are TGCGCCAGCAGCTTGGCGACTTCCGAGCAGTTCTTC.

This clone appeared once. The genes are TRBV28 and TRBJ2-7; D perhaps matches TRBD2 (5 bases). This CDR3 is 13 amino acids long. V gave up 3 bases and J gave up 3 bases, with 9 bases separating them. Germline V gene sequence: CDR1 MDHEN, CDR2 SYDVKM. CDR3 sequence reads: CASSLGRVYEQYF. In DNA form, the CDR3 reads TGTGCCAGCAGTTTGGGGAGAGTCTACGAGCAGTACTTC.

The chain links TRBV5-1 to TRBJ2-7; tentatively, D is TRBD2 (5 bases). Per the germline V gene, CDR1 is SGHRS and CDR2 is YFSETQ. V lost 0 bases, J lost 2 bases, and 9 bases lay in between. CDR3 length: 14 amino acids. The CDR3 reads CASSLGKRTYEQYF. CDR3 DNA sequence: TGCGCCAGCAGCTTGGGGAAGCGGACCTACGAGCAGTACTTC.

The chain is built from TRBV11-3 and TRBJ2-7, with 8 positions matching TRBD1. This CDR3 region has 13 residues. Germline V gene data show CDR1 as SGHNT and CDR2 as YENEEA. Trimming at V came to 5 bases and at J to 6 bases, leaving 6 bases not matched to a gene. The CDR3 loop is CASSRDRLSEQYF. The CDR3 nucleotides read TGTGCCAGCAGCCGGGACAGGCTTAGCGAGCAGTACTTC.

V gene TRBV4-1 combines with J gene TRBJ1-5; D perhaps matches TRBD1 (5 bases). The CDR3 length is 15 residues. Germline V lookup: CDR1 MGHRA, CDR2 YSYEKL. Trimming pared 4 bases from V and 0 bases from J, leaving 10 bases between. CDR3 sequence reads: CASSPERGSNQPQHF. The CDR3 coding sequence is TGCGCCAGCAGCCCGGAAAGGGGTAGCAATCAGCCCCAGCATTTT.

The V gene is TRBV5-1, the J gene TRBJ2-5; perhaps TRBD2 as D (5 bases). CDR1 is SGHRS, CDR2 YFSETQ, per germline. Trimming took off 3 bases at V and 3 bases at J, with 12 bases between the two ends. CDR3 length: 14 amino acids. The CDR3 loop is CASSYAGREETQYF. The CDR3 coding sequence is TGCGCCAGCAGCTACGCGGGCCGGGAAGAGACCCAGTACTTC. The complete variable domain, with remaining parts taken from reference TRBV5-1 and TRBJ2-5, reads KAGVTQTPRYLIKTRGQQVTLSCSPISGHRSVSWYQQTPGQGLQFLFEYFSETQRNKGNFPGRFSGRQFSNSRSEMNVSTLELGDSALYLCASSYAGREETQYFGPGTRLLVL.

The chain carries TRBV5-4 and TRBJ2-7; no firm D call. The germline V and J ends were trimmed by 0 bases and 5 bases, with 18 bases remaining between them. CDR1 and CDR2 (germline): SGHNT, YYREEE (reference sequence). This CDR3 has 16 amino acids. CDR3 sequence (DNA): TGTGCCAGCAGCTTGGCCGGGCCAGGCCAGGTCCACGAGCAGTACTTC. It encodes CASSLAGPGQVHEQYF.

The chain joins TRBV28 to TRBJ2-5; 15 bases agree with TRBD2. The CDR3 contains 14 residues. V was pared by 5 bases and J by 7 bases, with 2 bases of the junction left unmatched. Germline V lookup: CDR1 MDHEN, CDR2 SYDVKM. The CDR3: CASSRTSGRGTQYF. DNA for the CDR3: TGTGCCAGCAGTCGGACTAGCGGGAGGGGGACCCAGTACTTC.